This is a list of T cell receptor beta chains from one sample in a study of cytomegalovirus exposure and HLA in healthy donors. Profiled with immunoSEQ multiplex PCR; TCRdb holds only in-frame clones, not every one. The repertoire holds about 120,000 clones, 77% seen once, with 4.5% to 6% in the top ten. Specimen: PBMCs. The receptors come from a man aged 18 to 29 in good health and CMV-seropositive. The CDR3 runs from the conserved cysteine through the conserved F or W. The order of the fields is CDR3 length, J gene, V gene, CDR3 protein.

CDR3 length: 14
J gene: TRBJ2-2
V gene: TRBV6-5
CDR3 protein: CASSAGGSTGELFF

CDR3 length: 16
J gene: TRBJ1-2
V gene: TRBV7-6
CDR3 protein: CASSLSPGQGYYGYTF

CDR3 length: 14
J gene: TRBJ2-7
V gene: TRBV2
CDR3 protein: CASSPLGPAYEQYF

CDR3 length: 16
J gene: TRBJ1-1
V gene: TRBV4-1
CDR3 protein: CASSGTGGVMGTEAFF

CDR3 length: 15
J gene: TRBJ1-5
V gene: TRBV6-1
CDR3 protein: CASSPGPYSNQPQHF

CDR3 length: 17
J gene: TRBJ2-2
V gene: TRBV6-1
CDR3 protein: CASSVIFGTAPTGELFF

CDR3 length: 14
J gene: TRBJ2-7
V gene: TRBV12-5
CDR3 protein: CASGPGTGIHEQYF

CDR3 length: 17
J gene: TRBJ1-6
V gene: TRBV5-1
CDR3 protein: CASSLGGLSSYNSPLHF

CDR3 length: 15
J gene: TRBJ2-2
V gene: TRBV30
CDR3 protein: CAWSLQDLESGELFF

CDR3 length: 16
J gene: TRBJ2-7
V gene: TRBV29-1
CDR3 protein: CSVEDRGSTGSYEQYF

CDR3 length: 18
J gene: TRBJ2-3
V gene: TRBV6-1
CDR3 protein: CASSGPQGGGAPTDTQYF

CDR3 length: 13
J gene: TRBJ1-3
V gene: TRBV11-2
CDR3 protein: CASSPGTVNTIYF

CDR3 length: 13
J gene: TRBJ1-2
V gene: TRBV28
CDR3 protein: CASSRGQLYGYTF

CDR3 length: 17
J gene: TRBJ2-2
V gene: TRBV7-9
CDR3 protein: CASSISTSGDTPGELFF

CDR3 length: 12
J gene: TRBJ2-7
V gene: TRBV25-1
CDR3 protein: CASRSARREQYF

CDR3 length: 14
J gene: TRBJ2-5
V gene: TRBV2
CDR3 protein: CASSDTSGRETQYF

CDR3 length: 13
J gene: TRBJ1-2
V gene: TRBV28
CDR3 protein: CAGYAGLAGGYTF

CDR3 length: 11
J gene: TRBJ1-2
V gene: TRBV6-5
CDR3 protein: CASSTGGGYTF

CDR3 length: 17
J gene: TRBJ1-4
V gene: TRBV13
CDR3 protein: CASSTDRGAATNEKLFF

CDR3 length: 15
J gene: TRBJ1-4
V gene: TRBV15
CDR3 protein: CATSTRGGTNEKLFF

CDR3 length: 11
J gene: TRBJ2-1
V gene: TRBV2
CDR3 protein: CARRGYGEQFF

CDR3 length: 10
J gene: TRBJ2-3
V gene: TRBV19
CDR3 protein: CASSSDTQYF

CDR3 length: 12
J gene: TRBJ1-1
V gene: TRBV10-3
CDR3 protein: CAIKDRGAEAFF

CDR3 length: 14
J gene: TRBJ1-3
V gene: TRBV5-1
CDR3 protein: CASSWTGEGNTIYF

CDR3 length: 16
J gene: TRBJ1-1
V gene: TRBV4-1
CDR3 protein: CASSQDPAGLNTEAFF

CDR3 length: 13
J gene: TRBJ2-7
V gene: TRBV6-5
CDR3 protein: CASSYSTGYGQYF

CDR3 length: 14
J gene: TRBJ1-2
V gene: TRBV7-9
CDR3 protein: CASSFDRARYGYTF

CDR3 length: 12
J gene: TRBJ1-1
V gene: TRBV11-2
CDR3 protein: CASSLDRLGAFF

CDR3 length: 13
J gene: TRBJ2-7
V gene: TRBV4-1
CDR3 protein: CASSPGQVGEQYF

CDR3 length: 15
J gene: TRBJ1-2
V gene: TRBV7-9
CDR3 protein: CASSFLGPPSWGYTF

CDR3 length: 17
J gene: TRBJ2-3
V gene: TRBV27
CDR3 protein: CASSPLTGSSSTDTQYF

CDR3 length: 15
J gene: TRBJ2-7
V gene: TRBV18
CDR3 protein: CASSPSSGSPYEQYF

CDR3 length: 13
J gene: TRBJ2-7
V gene: TRBV6-1
CDR3 protein: CASSEHRDYEQYF

CDR3 length: 16
J gene: TRBJ2-5
V gene: TRBV2
CDR3 protein: CASIQIGGVDQETQYF

CDR3 length: 11
J gene: TRBJ2-2
V gene: TRBV28
CDR3 protein: CAEGGAGELFF

CDR3 length: 15
J gene: TRBJ2-3
V gene: TRBV30
CDR3 protein: CAWREPPPRGDTQYF

CDR3 length: 14
J gene: TRBJ2-3
V gene: TRBV29-1
CDR3 protein: CSVEFTAGADTQYF

CDR3 length: 16
J gene: TRBJ1-4
V gene: TRBV19
CDR3 protein: CASSPGTGATNEKLFF

CDR3 length: 13
J gene: TRBJ2-7
V gene: TRBV6-5
CDR3 protein: CASTATGPYEQYF

CDR3 length: 13
J gene: TRBJ2-7
V gene: TRBV6-5
CDR3 protein: CASRNRGGYEQYF

CDR3 length: 15
J gene: TRBJ2-1
V gene: TRBV6-1
CDR3 protein: CASSEASGGGNEQFF

CDR3 length: 16
J gene: TRBJ1-1
V gene: TRBV19
CDR3 protein: CASSIRPQGRNTEAFF

CDR3 length: 17
J gene: TRBJ1-3
V gene: TRBV28
CDR3 protein: CASSSGTREPLGNTIYF

CDR3 length: 15
J gene: TRBJ2-1
V gene: TRBV11-2
CDR3 protein: CASSFTGLDIYEQFF

CDR3 length: 19
J gene: TRBJ2-2
V gene: TRBV4-2
CDR3 protein: CASSQVGLAGSGGTGELFF

CDR3 length: 17
J gene: TRBJ2-1
V gene: TRBV7-3
CDR3 protein: CASSPLSGRSSYNEQFF